This T cell receptor (beta chain) is drawn from a study of T cells after yellow fever vaccination. MiXCR, run by TCRdb on the 5' RACE reads, gives a single entry per CDR3 protein. This table holds 250,000 to 400,000 distinct CDR3 sequences, around 4.3% found once. The CDR3 extends over 13 amino acids. Trimming removed 8 bases from V and 8 bases from J; junction bases left unmatched: 5. Germline V CDR1 and CDR2: MGHDK, SYGVNS. On this clonotype: Its specificity is not known.

Study results and caveats: Peaking faster, on day 5 versus 15, the secondary response was nonetheless weaker.

The receptor's source is a man aged 18 to 35 who received the YFV17D yellow fever vaccine. This rearrangement joins TRBV25-1 to TRBJ2-1, with 11 bases lining up with TRBD2. The sample was PBMCs, taken 15 days after the yellow fever booster vaccination. The DNA for the CDR3 is TGTGCCAGCGGACTAGCGGGTGGGGATGAGCAGTTCTTC. Translated, it gives CASGLAGGDEQFF.